The T cell receptor (beta chain) under discussion was sequenced for a study of blood T cell repertoires in COVID-19 (TCRdb year 2020). With respect to the entire study: The collaborator samples originated in the United States, Italy and Spain and spanned the acute and convalescent phases of COVID-19. The samples were drawn from the first 160 participants of the ongoing ImmuneRACE study and from 1,254 subjects provided by 6 global collaborators. The prospective study material was composed of cDNA or gDNA derived from T cells, B-cell-depleted T cells, or PBMCs. The repertoires were released in a freely available public database meant as a resource for research on the immune response to SARS-CoV-2. Subjects who had been exposed to COVID-19, were actively infected with it, or had recovered from it provided the deeply sampled blood TCRbeta repertoires that made up the dataset. Where available, HLA class I and class II types were obtained from metadata supplied by the sample provider rather than from assay-based typing. Nearly every sample came with metadata listing a de-identified subject ID, COVID-19 status, age in years and sex. Results and caveats for the whole study, not just this receptor: The amount of clinical and demographic metadata varied by source and participant and was provided uncurated.

A word on this clone: Its recognized antigen is unknown. The sample holds no much larger clone one base away, and base qualities are not on file.

Its CDR3 holds 14 amino acids, cysteine through phenylalanine. Left in the record is the CDR3 DNA by itself, 42 bases read in frame from the first base. The germline V gene yields SGHDN for CDR1 and FVKESK for CDR2. Trimming at the junction amounts to 1 base on V and 2 bases on J, and the germline ends lie 8 bases apart. The immunoSEQ Assay, a bias-controlled multiplex PCR, was used to amplify TCRbeta CDR3 regions from genomic DNA. As for the original processing: The number of nucleated cells in each sample was estimated by amplification of reference gene primers within the assay. To quantify the absolute abundance of each unique TCRbeta CDR3 rearrangement, sequence reads were collapsed and filtered. For each sample, productive Simpson clonality was calculated as the square root of Simpson's diversity index over productive rearrangements. This is the immuneACCESS table as TCRdb keeps it, with only in-frame sequences that have V and J called. A part of the clones is gone; compared with another copy, unresolved V genes explain less than half, and the rest is unexplained. Clone size and V and J calls were adopted from that table, with D and trimming inferred from the DNA. The sample table lists about 190,000 clones, 70% to 90% of them with a count of one. The ten largest account for 1.1% of the sample.

Whole blood was collected in K2EDTA tubes by collaborating institutions according to the institutions' own protocols. For TCRbeta analysis, collaborator samples were shipped as frozen whole blood, as isolated PBMCs, or as DNA extracted from either sample type. This sequence was found in a man aged 25-45 years with acute or convalescent COVID-19. What was sequenced was peripheral blood. The receptor chain draws on TRBV14 and TRBJ2-5; TRBD2 might be the D gene, on 6 matching bases. The CDR3 in this case is CASSQVADQETQYF. Here is the DNA: TGTGCCAGCAGCCAAGTAGCGGATCAAGAGACCCAGTACTTC.